This TCR beta chain was found in a study of blood T cell repertoires in COVID-19. Study-wide context: COVID-19 samples, acute and convalescent, were from the United States, Italy and Spain.

Germline V gene sequence: CDR1 SEHNR, CDR2 FQNEAQ (reference sequence). The CDR3 is made up of 14 amino acids. J lost 2 bases, V lost 4 bases, and 4 bases had no gene match. Profiled with immunoSEQ multiplex PCR; TCRdb holds only in-frame clones, not every one. This sample has over 250,000 clones, with about 89% found just once. The clonotype originates from a man in his forties who had recovered from COVID-19. The chain links TRBV7-9 to TRBJ2-7, with 8 bases fitting TRBD2. The material sequenced was peripheral blood. The CDR3: CASSSGTRPYEQYF. DNA for the CDR3: TGTGCCAGCAGCTCCGGGACTAGACCCTACGAGCAGTACTTC.